This record looks at one TCR beta chain sequence and its context. This entry is derived from a study of T-cell memory formation after mild COVID-19. Across the whole study: Largely donor-specific sequence clusters came from a couple of donors.

Germline V gives CDR1 SGHRS, CDR2 YFSETQ. Trimming pared 0 bases from V and 4 bases from J, leaving 9 bases between. The CDR3 has 14 amino acids. Using its own MiXCR run on the 5' RACE reads, TCRdb lists one record per CDR3 protein. The table records about 360,000 distinct CDR3 sequences, around 15% of them present only once. The genes are TRBV5-1 and TRBJ2-3; D is perhaps TRBD2 (6 bases). Sequences were obtained from PBMCs or a T cell subset sorted from them (not recorded which). The clonotype originates from a man between 18 and 35 years old who had mild COVID-19 (a few samples of this study predate the infection). Cell type and time point are not known. CDR3: CASSLEAGPDTQYF. In DNA, the CDR3 is TGCGCCAGCAGCTTGGAGGCGGGGCCAGATACGCAGTATTTT.